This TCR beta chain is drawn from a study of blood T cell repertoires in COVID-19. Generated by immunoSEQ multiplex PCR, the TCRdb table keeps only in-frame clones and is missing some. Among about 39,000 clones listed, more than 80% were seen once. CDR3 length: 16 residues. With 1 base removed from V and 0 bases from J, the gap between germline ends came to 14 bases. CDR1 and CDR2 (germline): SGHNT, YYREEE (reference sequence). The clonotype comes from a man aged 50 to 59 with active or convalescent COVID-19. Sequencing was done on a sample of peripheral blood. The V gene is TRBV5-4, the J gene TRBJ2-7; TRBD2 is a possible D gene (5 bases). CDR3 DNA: TGTGCCAGCAGCTTGTCGAATGGACTGAGCTCCTACGAGCAGTACTTC. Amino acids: CASSLSNGLSSYEQYF.